This T cell receptor beta chain appears in the sequencing data of a study of blood T cells in healthy people across ages. Trimming took off 2 bases at V and 1 base at J, with 5 bases between the two ends. The CDR3 covers 13 residues. CDR1 GTSNPN and CDR2 SVGIG come from the germline V gene (reference sequence). In its sample, this clonotype was seen a few times. Antigen unknown. Total RNA was extracted at no less than 5.5 micrograms per sample. Findings of the study overall: Those diversity estimates obtained from one million T cells were thought to be underestimates.

A sample-barcoded 5' primer and a J-beta primer mix were used in a second PCR of about 7 to 12 cycles. A tag from a template-switch adaptor with 12 random nucleotides marked each cDNA molecule. TCRdb re-called the 5' RACE reads with MiXCR, one entry per CDR3 protein. Of roughly 640,000 distinct CDR3 sequences detected, roughly 31% appear once; the ten largest clones hold approximately 14%. The chain couples TRBV30 to TRBJ1-4; D gene ambiguous. The sequenced sample was blood. The sequence was collected from an elderly woman in good health. The CDR3: CAWSSRTNEKLFF. As DNA, the CDR3 is TGTGCCTGGAGTTCTAGAACTAATGAAAAACTGTTTTTT.